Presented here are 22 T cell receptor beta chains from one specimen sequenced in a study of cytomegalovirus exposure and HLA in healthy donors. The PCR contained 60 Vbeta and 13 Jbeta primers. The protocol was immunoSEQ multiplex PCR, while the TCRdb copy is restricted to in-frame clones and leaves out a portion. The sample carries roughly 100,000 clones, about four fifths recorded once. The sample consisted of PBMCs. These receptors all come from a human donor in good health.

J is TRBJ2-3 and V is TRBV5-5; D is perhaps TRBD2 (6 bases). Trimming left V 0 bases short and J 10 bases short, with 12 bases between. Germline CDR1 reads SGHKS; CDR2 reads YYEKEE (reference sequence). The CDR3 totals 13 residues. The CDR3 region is CASSLVGWEAQYF. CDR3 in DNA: TGTGCCAGCAGCTTGGTCGGCTGGGAGGCGCAGTATTTT.

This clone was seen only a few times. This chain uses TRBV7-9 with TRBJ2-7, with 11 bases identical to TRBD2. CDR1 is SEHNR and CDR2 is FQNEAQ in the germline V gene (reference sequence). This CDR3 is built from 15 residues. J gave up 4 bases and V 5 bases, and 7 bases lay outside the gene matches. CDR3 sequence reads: CASSITSGSRYEQYF. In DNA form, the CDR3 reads TGTGCCAGCAGCATCACTAGCGGGAGTAGGTACGAGCAGTACTTC.

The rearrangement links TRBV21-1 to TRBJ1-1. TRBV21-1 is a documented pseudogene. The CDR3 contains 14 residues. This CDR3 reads CASPYATGDTEAFF. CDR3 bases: TGTGCCAGCCCCTACGCTACCGGGGACACTGAAGCTTTCTTT.

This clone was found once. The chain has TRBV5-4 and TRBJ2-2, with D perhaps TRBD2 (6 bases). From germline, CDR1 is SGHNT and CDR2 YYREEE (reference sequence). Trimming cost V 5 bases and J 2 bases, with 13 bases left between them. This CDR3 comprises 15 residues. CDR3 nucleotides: TGTGCCAGCAGTCGTAGCGGATTTAACACCGGGGAGCTGTTTTTT. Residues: CASSRSGFNTGELFF.

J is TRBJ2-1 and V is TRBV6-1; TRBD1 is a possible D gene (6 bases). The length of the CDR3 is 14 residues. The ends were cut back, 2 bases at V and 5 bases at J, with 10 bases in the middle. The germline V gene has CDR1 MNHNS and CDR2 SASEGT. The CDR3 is CASSERDTNNEQFF. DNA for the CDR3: TGTGCCAGCAGTGAACGGGACACCAACAATGAGCAGTTCTTC.

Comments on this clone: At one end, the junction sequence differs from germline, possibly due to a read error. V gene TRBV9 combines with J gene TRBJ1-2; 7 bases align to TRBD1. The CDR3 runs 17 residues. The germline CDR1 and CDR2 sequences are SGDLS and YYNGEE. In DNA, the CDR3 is TGTGCCAGCAGCGTAGCAGGGACAGTAAAGTACCGGCGTTCGCCAGACTTC. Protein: CASSVAGTVKYRRSPDF.

The CDR3 loop is CASSLAAAASNYGYTF. CDR3 DNA sequence: TGTGCCAGCAGCTTGGCGGCGGCAGCGTCTAACTATGGCTACACCTTC. The chain combines TRBV5-5 with TRBJ1-2; D is unclear. V lost 0 bases and J 0 bases, leaving 12 bases between the germline ends. This CDR3 contains 16 residues. Germline V gene data show CDR1 as SGHKS and CDR2 as YYEKEE (reference sequence).

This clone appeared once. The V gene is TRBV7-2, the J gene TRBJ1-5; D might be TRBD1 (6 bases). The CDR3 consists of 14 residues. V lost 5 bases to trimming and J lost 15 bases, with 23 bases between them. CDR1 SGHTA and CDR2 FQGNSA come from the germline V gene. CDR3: CASSPVTGPTVRHF. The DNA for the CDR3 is TGTGCCAGCAGCCCCGTGACAGGCCCTACCGTTCGGCATTTT.

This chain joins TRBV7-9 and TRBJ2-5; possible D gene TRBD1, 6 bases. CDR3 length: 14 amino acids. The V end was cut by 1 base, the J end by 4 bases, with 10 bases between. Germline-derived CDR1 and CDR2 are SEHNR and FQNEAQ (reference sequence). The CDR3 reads CASSLGGTSETQYF. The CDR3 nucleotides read TGTGCCAGCAGCTTAGGGGGGACATCAGAGACCCAGTACTTC.

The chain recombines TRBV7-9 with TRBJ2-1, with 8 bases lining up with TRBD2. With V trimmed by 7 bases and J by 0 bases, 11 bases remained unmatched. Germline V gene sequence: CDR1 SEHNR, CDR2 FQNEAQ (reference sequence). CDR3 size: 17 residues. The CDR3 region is CASIPAGAISSYNEQFF. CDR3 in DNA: TGTGCCAGCATCCCAGCGGGAGCCATTAGCTCCTACAATGAGCAGTTCTTC.

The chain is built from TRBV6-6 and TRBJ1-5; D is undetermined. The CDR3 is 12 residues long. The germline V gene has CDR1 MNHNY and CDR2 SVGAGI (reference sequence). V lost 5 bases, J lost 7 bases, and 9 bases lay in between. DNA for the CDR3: TGTGCCAGCAGTACGGGTTCGCAGCCCCAGCATTTT. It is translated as CASSTGSQPQHF.

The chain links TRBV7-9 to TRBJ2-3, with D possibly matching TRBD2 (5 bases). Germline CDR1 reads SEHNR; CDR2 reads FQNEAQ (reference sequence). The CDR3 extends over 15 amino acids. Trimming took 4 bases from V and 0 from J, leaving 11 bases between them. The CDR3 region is CASSSLGGSTDTQYF. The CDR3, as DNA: TGTGCCAGCAGCTCTCTCGGAGGTAGCACAGATACGCAGTATTTT.

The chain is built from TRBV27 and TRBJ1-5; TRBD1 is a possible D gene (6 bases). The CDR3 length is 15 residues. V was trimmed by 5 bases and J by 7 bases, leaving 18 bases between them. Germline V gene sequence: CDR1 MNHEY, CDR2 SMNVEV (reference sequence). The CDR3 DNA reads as TGTGCCAGCAGTGGCCGGGGGGCAGGTGGCCAGCCCCAGCATTTT. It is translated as CASSGRGAGGQPQHF.

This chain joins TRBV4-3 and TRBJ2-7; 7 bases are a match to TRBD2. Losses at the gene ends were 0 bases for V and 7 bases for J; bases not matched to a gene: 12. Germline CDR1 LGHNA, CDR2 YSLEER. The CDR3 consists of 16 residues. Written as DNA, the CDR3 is TGCGCCAGCAGCCAAGATCTGGCGGGAGCTTGGGGGGAGCAGTACTTC. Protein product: CASSQDLAGAWGEQYF.

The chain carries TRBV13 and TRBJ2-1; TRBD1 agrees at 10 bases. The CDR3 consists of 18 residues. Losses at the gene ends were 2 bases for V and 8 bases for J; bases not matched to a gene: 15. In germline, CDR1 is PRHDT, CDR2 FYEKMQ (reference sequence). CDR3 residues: CASSLIAGTGAVGDEQFF. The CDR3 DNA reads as TGTGCCAGCAGCTTAATTGCCGGGACAGGGGCGGTGGGAGATGAGCAGTTCTTC.

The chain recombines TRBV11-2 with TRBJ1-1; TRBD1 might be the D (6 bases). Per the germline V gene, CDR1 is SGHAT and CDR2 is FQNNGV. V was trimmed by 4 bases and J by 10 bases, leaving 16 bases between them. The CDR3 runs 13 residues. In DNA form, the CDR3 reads TGTGCCAGCAGCTACAACAGGGCCCCAGGAGCTTTCTTT. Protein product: CASSYNRAPGAFF.

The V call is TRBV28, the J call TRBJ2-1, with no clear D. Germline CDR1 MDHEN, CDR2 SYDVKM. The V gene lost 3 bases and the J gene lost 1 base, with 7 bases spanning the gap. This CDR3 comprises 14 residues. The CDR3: CASSLTGSYNEQFF. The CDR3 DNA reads TGTGCCAGCAGTTTGACTGGGTCCTACAATGAGCAGTTCTTC.

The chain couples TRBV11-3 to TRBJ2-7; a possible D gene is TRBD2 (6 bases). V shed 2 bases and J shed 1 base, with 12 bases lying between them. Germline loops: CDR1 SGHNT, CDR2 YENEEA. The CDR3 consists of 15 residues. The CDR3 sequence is CASSLTAGQSYEQYF. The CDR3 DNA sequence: TGTGCCAGCAGCTTAACTGCGGGGCAGTCCTACGAGCAGTACTTC.

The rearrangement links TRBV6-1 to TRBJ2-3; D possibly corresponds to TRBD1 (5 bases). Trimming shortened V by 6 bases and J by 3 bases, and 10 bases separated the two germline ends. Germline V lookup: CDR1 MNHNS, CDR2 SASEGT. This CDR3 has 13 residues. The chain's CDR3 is CASRVQVTDTQYF. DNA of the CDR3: TGTGCCAGCAGGGTACAGGTTACAGATACGCAGTATTTT.

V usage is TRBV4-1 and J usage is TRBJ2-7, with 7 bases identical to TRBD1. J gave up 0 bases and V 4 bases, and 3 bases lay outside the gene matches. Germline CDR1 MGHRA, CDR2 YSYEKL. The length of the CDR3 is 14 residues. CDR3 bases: TGCGCCAGCAGCCTGGGGACAGCCTCCTACGAGCAGTACTTC. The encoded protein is CASSLGTASYEQYF.

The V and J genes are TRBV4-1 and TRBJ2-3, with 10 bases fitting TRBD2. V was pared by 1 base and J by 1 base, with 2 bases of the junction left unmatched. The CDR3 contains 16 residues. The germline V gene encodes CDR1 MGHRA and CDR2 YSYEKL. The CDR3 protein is CASSQAGTSGTDTQYF. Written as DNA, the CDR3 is TGCGCCAGCAGCCAAGCCGGGACTAGCGGCACAGATACGCAGTATTTT.

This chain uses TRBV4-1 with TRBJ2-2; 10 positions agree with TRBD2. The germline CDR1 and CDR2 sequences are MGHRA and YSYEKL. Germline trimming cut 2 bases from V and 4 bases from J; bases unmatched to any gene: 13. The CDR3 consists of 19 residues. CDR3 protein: CASSQKTGAGGRGTGELFF. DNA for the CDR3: TGCGCCAGCAGCCAAAAAACTGGAGCGGGAGGGCGAGGCACCGGGGAGCTGTTTTTT.